The present entry profiles one T cell receptor (beta chain) with its context. Its antigen is not identified. The data derive from a study of cytomegalovirus exposure and HLA in healthy donors. Turning to the study itself: Inside one of the first data releases sat 85 million or so unique TCRs taken from HLA-typed donors.

Study-level points and caveats: The Asian-associated ancestry cluster reportedly had fewer N-insertions than the roughly 670-donor mean in a later analysis.

Primers included in the PCR were 60 Vbeta and 13 Jbeta primers. Using immunoSEQ multiplex PCR, the repertoire was profiled, and TCRdb retains in-frame clones only, with some absent. The sample carries 150,000 to 200,000 clones, 80% recorded once. After removal of 2 bases from V and 3 bases from J, the junction contained 20 bases not matched to a gene. The CDR3 is 19 amino acids. Per the germline V gene, CDR1 is SGHNT and CDR2 is YYREEE (reference sequence). The sequence came from a male donor in good health and CMV-seropositive. The chain employs TRBV5-4 and TRBJ2-7; TRBD1 matches at 7 bases. Sequencing was carried out using PBMCs. As DNA, the CDR3 is TGTGCCAGCAGCTTAGGCAAAGGGGGCGCCAGGAGTCGTTACTACGAGCAGTACTTC. It specifies CASSLGKGGARSRYYEQYF.